Listed below are T cell receptor beta chains from one sample, sequenced in a study of blood T cells in healthy people across ages. TCRdb re-analysed the 5' RACE reads in MiXCR, keeping a single row per CDR3 protein. The sample includes 1,300,000 or so distinct CDR3 sequences, roughly 59% of them seen just once. The sequencing input was blood. The receptors originated from a young man in good health. CDR3s include the opening cysteine and the closing phenylalanine or tryptophan. The D gene is left open where the match is weak. Clone sizes are given selectively: once, few, many, or a class where the clone is expanded.

CDR3aa,CDR3nt,d_gene,len,j_gene,abundance,v_gene
CASSSTLLGNPKKVKTQYF,TGTGCCAGCAGCTCAACCCTATTGGGGAACCCAAAAAAGGTGAAGACCCAGTACTTC,.,19,TRBJ2-5,.,TRBV7-8
CASRSLRGYDSYNEQFF,TGTGCCAGCAGGTCACTCAGGGGGTACGACTCCTACAATGAGCAGTTCTTC,TRBD1,17,TRBJ2-1,.,TRBV6-5
CAATASETYNEQYF,TGTGCCGCCACGGCGAGTGAGACCTACAATGAGCAGTACTTC,.,14,TRBJ2-5,.,TRBV7-9
CAWSRTYNEQFF,TGTGCCTGGAGTCGGACCTACAATGAGCAGTTCTTC,.,12,TRBJ2-1,.,TRBV30
CASSLEPGDEKLFF,TGTGCCAGCAGCTTAGAACCCGGGGATGAAAAACTGTTTTTT,.,14,TRBJ1-4,.,TRBV7-6
CASSHMNRELDGYTF,TGCGCCAGCAGCCACATGAACAGGGAATTGGATGGCTACACCTTC,.,15,TRBJ1-2,few,TRBV4-1
CSVGETPLDGYTF,TGCAGTGTCGGCGAAACCCCCCTAGATGGCTACACCTTC,.,13,TRBJ1-2,.,TRBV20-1
CASSLEGQVGNQPQHF,TGTGCCAGCAGCTTAGAGGGACAGGTGGGCAATCAGCCCCAGCATTTT,TRBD1,16,TRBJ1-5,few,TRBV7-2
CASSLVRGKYEQYF,TGCGCCAGCAGCTTGGTTCGCGGGAAGTACGAGCAGTACTTC,.,14,TRBJ2-7,.,TRBV5-1
CASSWQDQNEQFF,TGTGCCAGCAGCTGGCAGGACCAGAATGAGCAGTTCTTC,.,13,TRBJ2-1,.,TRBV7-2
CSVEDLAGLPETQYF,TGCAGCGTTGAAGATCTGGCGGGGTTGCCGGAGACCCAGTACTTC,.,15,TRBJ2-5,.,TRBV29-1
CASSNSPSYEQYF,TGTGCCAGCAGTAACTCCCCTTCCTACGAGCAGTACTTC,.,13,TRBJ2-7,.,TRBV6-2/TRBV6-3
CASSLANSDGSPLHF,TGTGCCAGCAGCTTAGCCAACTCGGATGGCTCACCCCTCCACTTT,.,15,TRBJ1-6,once,TRBV7-9
CASSVGPDATNEKLFF,TGTGCCAGCAGCGTAGGTCCGGACGCAACTAATGAAAAACTGTTTTTT,.,16,TRBJ1-4,.,TRBV9
CASSLVSARADYGYTF,TGCGCCAGCAGCTTGGTTTCCGCGCGGGCGGACTATGGCTACACCTTC,.,16,TRBJ1-2,.,TRBV5-1
CASSHAGGSEARGYTF,TGCGCCAGCAGCCATGCTGGAGGCAGCGAAGCGCGGGGCTACACCTTC,.,16,TRBJ1-2,.,TRBV4-3
CASSFLSGTFSGANVLTF,TGTGCCAGCAGTTTCTTATCGGGCACCTTCTCTGGGGCCAACGTCCTGACTTTC,.,18,TRBJ2-6,few,TRBV12-3/TRBV12-4
CASSLWGSGTPLDNEQYF,TGTGCCAGCAGTTTATGGGGTAGCGGGACCCCGCTTGACAACGAGCAGTACTTC,TRBD2,18,TRBJ2-7,.,TRBV28
CAWSVRGGNTDTQYF,TGTGCCTGGAGTGTACGGGGAGGAAACACAGATACGCAGTATTTT,.,15,TRBJ2-3,.,TRBV30
CASSQGKGTYEQYF,TGCGCCAGCAGCCAAGGAAAGGGGACCTACGAGCAGTACTTC,.,14,TRBJ2-7,many,TRBV4-3
CSARSSEGFRGYTF,TGCAGTGCTAGATCTTCGGAGGGGTTCCGGGGCTACACCTTC,.,14,TRBJ1-2,.,TRBV20-1
CASSFQSGVPYGYTF,TGTGCCAGCAGCTTCCAGTCAGGGGTTCCCTATGGCTACACCTTC,.,15,TRBJ1-2,once,TRBV5-4
CASSFYSGGQSYEQYF,TGTGCCAGCAGCTTTTATAGCGGGGGTCAATCCTACGAGCAGTACTTC,TRBD2,16,TRBJ2-7,.,TRBV11-2
CSAPGDTGFRDEQYF,TGCAGTGCTCCAGGGGATACAGGGTTCCGCGACGAGCAGTACTTC,.,15,TRBJ2-7,few,TRBV20-1
CASSSIPGSGRGTEAFF,TGTGCCAGCAGTTCAATCCCGGGATCCGGGCGCGGCACTGAAGCTTTCTTT,.,17,TRBJ1-1,once,TRBV28
CASSQVAGGGETQYF,TGCGCCAGCAGCCAAGTAGCGGGGGGCGGGGAGACCCAGTACTTC,TRBD2,15,TRBJ2-5,few,TRBV4-1
CASSLASGNEQYF,TGTGCCAGCAGCTTAGCGTCTGGGAATGAGCAGTACTTC,.,13,TRBJ2-7,.,TRBV7-9
CASSQDAWGLGTYEQYF,TGCGCCAGCAGCCAAGACGCCTGGGGTTTAGGGACCTACGAGCAGTACTTC,.,17,TRBJ2-7,.,TRBV4-1
CSGTGFDEQYF,TGCAGCGGCACAGGGTTCGACGAGCAGTACTTC,.,11,TRBJ2-7,few,TRBV29-1
CASSLQERKLVYNEQFF,TGCGCCAGCAGCTTGCAGGAACGCAAGTTAGTTTACAATGAGCAGTTTTTC,.,17,TRBJ2-1,.,TRBV5-1
CSVGGVRAGNIQYF,TGCAGCGTTGGCGGGGTCAGGGCCGGAAACATTCAGTACTTC,.,14,TRBJ2-4,.,TRBV29-1
CSAANHRGRTEAFF,TGCAGTGCTGCTAATCACAGGGGGCGGACTGAAGCTTTCTTT,TRBD1,14,TRBJ1-1,.,TRBV20-1
CSVEGVPGGADAFF,TGCAGCGTTGAGGGAGTCCCAGGGGGCGCCGACGCTTTCTTT,TRBD1,14,TRBJ1-1,once,TRBV29-1
CASSLWGYTGGDEGIQYF,TGTGCCAGCAGCTTATGGGGCTACACAGGGGGCGATGAGGGGATCCAGTACTTC,TRBD1,18,TRBJ2-5,.,TRBV7-2
CASRYRDEQYF,TGTGCCAGCAGGTACAGGGACGAGCAGTACTTC,.,11,TRBJ2-7,few,TRBV6-5
CASSGDTYNEQYF,TGCGCCAGCAGCGGGGACACCTACAATGAGCAGTACTTC,.,13,TRBJ2-5,.,TRBV5-1
CASSQGPSRGSEQYF,TGCGCCAGCAGCCAAGGGCCGAGCAGGGGAAGCGAGCAGTACTTC,.,15,TRBJ2-7,.,TRBV4-1
CAWADVGRPLHF,TGTGCCTGGGCGGACGTGGGACGGCCCCTCCACTTT,.,12,TRBJ1-6,once,TRBV30
CASSEVVSTEAFF,TGCGCCAGCAGTGAGGTGGTGTCAACTGAAGCTTTCTTT,.,13,TRBJ1-1,few,TRBV10-1
CASSQERTGHQPQHF,TGCGCCAGCAGCCAAGAACGAACAGGGCATCAGCCCCAGCATTTT,.,15,TRBJ1-5,.,TRBV4-1
CASSEPWATYEQYF,TGTGCCAGCAGTGAACCGTGGGCCACCTACGAGCAGTACTTC,.,14,TRBJ2-7,.,TRBV6-1
CASSPGQVLPLAGRASSYNEQFF,TGTGCCAGCAGCCCAGGACAGGTACTCCCTTTAGCGGGGAGGGCCAGTTCCTACAATGAGCAGTTCTTC,.,23,TRBJ2-1,.,TRBV11-2